The next 17 T cell receptor beta chains were all read from a single sample in a study of T-cell reconstitution after alpha-beta-depleted transplantation in children listed by TCRdb under 2016. The receptor library was made with PCR. TCRdb records Illumina HiSeq 2500 as the sequencer. Molecular barcoding was employed in the preparation of TCR libraries, with unique molecular identifiers being used to normalize TCRbeta repertoire quantification. Clones were called with MiXCR by TCRdb after fastp trimmed the public reads at Q25, and only in-frame beta chains were retained. Merged by CDR3 protein, the rows form single entries marked with the most common genes and DNA. Counted in this sample were roughly 500,000 distinct CDR3 sequences; roughly 33% of them appeared once. Of the sample, 2% to 2.5% falls within the top ten clones. Sample: PBMCs from the stem cell graft donor, taken from the stem cell graft. These receptor sequences come from a human donor who donated a stem cell graft to a child with aplastic anemia.

This clonotype was seen a handful of times. This chain connects TRBV29-1 to TRBJ1-2; D is ambiguous. Trimming took off 0 bases at V and 5 bases at J, with 22 bases between the two ends. CDR3 size: 17 residues. In germline, CDR1 is SQVTM, CDR2 ANQGSEA. The CDR3: CSVEDQGLVPAQYGYTF. CDR3 nucleotides: TGCAGCGTTGAAGATCAAGGCTTGGTACCTGCTCAATATGGCTACACCTTC.

The J gene is TRBJ1-1, the V gene TRBV12-3 or TRBV12-4; D is ambiguous. V lost 6 bases and J 1 base, leaving 9 bases between the germline ends. The CDR3 runs to 13 residues. CDR3 amino acids: CASSPHTNTEAFF. CDR3 nucleotide sequence: TGTGCCAGCAGCCCCCACACGAACACTGAAGCTTTCTTT.

This clonotype has more than one count but fewer than ten. V usage is TRBV27 and J usage is TRBJ1-1, with 9 bases lining up with TRBD1. CDR3 length equals 20 residues. V was pared by 4 bases and J by 4 bases, with 22 bases of the junction left unmatched. Germline CDR1 is MNHEY and CDR2 is SMNVEV (reference sequence). In nucleotides, the CDR3 is TGTGCCAGCAGTTCCCAACTTCCGGGACAGGGTGGTCCTTTGGGCACTGAAGCTTTCTTT. Its protein is CASSSQLPGQGGPLGTEAFF.

This chain joins TRBV11-2 and TRBJ1-1; D not certain. Germline V gene data show CDR1 as SGHAT and CDR2 as FQNNGV. The CDR3 spans 17 residues. V was pared by 0 bases and J by 0 bases, with 14 bases between. In nucleotides, the CDR3 is TGTGCCAGCAGCTTAGACGGCGGGGTTGGGATGAACACTGAAGCTTTCTTT. Translation gives CASSLDGGVGMNTEAFF.

The rearrangement joins TRBV2 to TRBJ2-3, with 10 bases fitting TRBD1. The CDR3 runs to 15 residues. Germline-derived CDR1 and CDR2 are SNHLY and FYNNEI. V lost 6 bases, J lost 1 base, and 4 bases stayed unmatched. DNA for the CDR3: TGTGCCAGCAGACCCGGGACAGGGGGCACAGATACGCAGTATTTT. Its protein product is CASRPGTGGTDTQYF.

This clonotype has a count of ten or more. The genes are TRBV20-1 and TRBJ2-3; possible D gene TRBD1, 5 bases. The CDR3 is made up of 14 amino acids. Trimming removed 3 bases at V and 1 base at J, with 11 bases between. Germline V lookup: CDR1 DFQATT, CDR2 SNEGSKA (reference sequence). The CDR3 here is CSARRQGGTDTQYF. The CDR3 DNA reads as TGCAGTGCTAGGCGGCAGGGTGGCACAGATACGCAGTATTTT.

The chain joins TRBV20-1 to TRBJ1-1, with 8 bases fitting TRBD1. The CDR3 loop spans 16 amino acids. Germline V gene sequence: CDR1 DFQATT, CDR2 SNEGSKA (reference sequence). Trimming at V came to 2 bases and at J to 1 base, leaving 9 bases not matched to a gene. The CDR3 region has the DNA TGCAGTGCTAGAAAAACAGGGGGTTCTCAGAACACTGAAGCTTTCTTT. Translating gives CSARKTGGSQNTEAFF.

DNA of the CDR3: TGTGCCAGCTCACCACTTGGACAGGGGGACTATGGCTACACCTTC. Residues: CASSPLGQGDYGYTF. The chain joins TRBV18 to TRBJ1-2, with 10 bases lining up with TRBD1. From germline, CDR1 is KGHSH and CDR2 LQKENI. The CDR3 is made up of 15 amino acids. V lost 1 base, J lost 3 bases, and 2 bases stayed unmatched.

The V and J genes are TRBV20-1 and TRBJ1-5; the D gene is possibly TRBD1 (5 bases). The CDR3 loop spans 14 amino acids. Germline values: CDR1 DFQATT, CDR2 SNEGSKA (reference sequence). The V end lost 1 base, the J end lost 11 bases, and 18 bases lay between the germline ends. In DNA, the CDR3 is TGCAGTGCTAGAGTAGGAGGGGCTAGGGTGGCCCAGCATTTT. Its translation is CSARVGGARVAQHF.

This chain connects TRBV5-1 to TRBJ2-7; D is possibly TRBD2 (5 bases). The CDR3 extends over 15 amino acids. Trimming stripped 0 bases from V and 3 bases from J, with 13 bases between. Per the germline V gene, CDR1 is SGHRS and CDR2 is YFSETQ. This CDR3 is CASSLAALAGYEQYF. Here the CDR3 DNA reads TGCGCCAGCAGCTTGGCCGCGCTAGCTGGCTACGAGCAGTACTTC.

The rearrangement joins TRBV12-3 or TRBV12-4 to TRBJ2-1, with TRBD1 as a possible D gene (5 bases). Trimming left V 3 bases short and J 4 bases short, with 10 bases between. The CDR3 length is 14 residues. The CDR3 here is CASSFSTAYNEQFF. For the CDR3, the DNA is TGTGCCAGCAGTTTTTCGACAGCTTACAATGAGCAGTTCTTC.

The gene calls are TRBV28 and TRBJ2-7, with unresolved D. With 2 bases removed from V and 1 base from J, the gap between germline ends came to 9 bases. The CDR3 spans 14 residues. Germline loops: CDR1 MDHEN, CDR2 SYDVKM. The DNA for the CDR3 is TGTGCCAGCAGTTTAACCGGATGGTCCTACGAGCAGTACTTC. Translating gives CASSLTGWSYEQYF.

This clonotype came up a few times. The chain combines TRBV27 with TRBJ1-1; 7 bases line up with TRBD1. The CDR3 is 16 residues long. Germline loops: CDR1 MNHEY, CDR2 SMNVEV (reference sequence). J gave up 3 bases and V 6 bases, and 13 bases lay outside the gene matches. The CDR3 region is CASRPLHRGQDTEAFF. Written as DNA, the CDR3 is TGTGCCAGCAGGCCGCTTCACAGGGGTCAAGACACTGAAGCTTTCTTT.

The rearrangement joins TRBV24-1 to TRBJ2-5, with TRBD1 matching 10 bases. The ends lost 0 bases at V and 4 bases at J; junction bases unmatched: 13. Germline V gene data show CDR1 as KGHDR and CDR2 as SFDVKD. This CDR3 is 19 amino acids long. The DNA of the CDR3 is TGTGCCACCAGTGATTTGCGTTTCTTGGGGACAGGGGTGGCAGAGACCCAGTACTTC. It specifies CATSDLRFLGTGVAETQYF.

The genes are TRBV5-5 and TRBJ2-5; TRBD1 matches 8 bases. The CDR3 covers 15 residues. The germline CDR1 and CDR2 sequences are SGHKS and YYEKEE (reference sequence). The junction had 9 bases not matched to a gene; V was cut back by 3 bases and J by 5 bases. The CDR3 nucleotides read TGTGCCAGCAGCTCCTCGACAGGGGCAGGGGAGACCCAGTACTTC. Its protein is CASSSSTGAGETQYF.

The chain couples TRBV5-1 to TRBJ2-2; TRBD2 matches at 11 bases. The V segment lost 6 bases and the J segment 3 bases; nucleotides outside the gene matches: 4. Germline loops: CDR1 SGHRS, CDR2 YFSETQ. The CDR3 length is 15 residues. CDR3 DNA sequence: TGCGCCAGCACCCTTAGCGGGAGGGACACCGGGGAGCTGTTTTTT. This gives the protein CASTLSGRDTGELFF.

This clonotype has just one count. This sequence joins TRBV7-8 and TRBJ2-7, with TRBD2 as a possible D gene (7 bases). Trimming stripped 1 base from V and 6 bases from J, with 13 bases between. Germline V gene lookup returns CDR1 SGHVS and CDR2 FQNEAQ. CDR3 length equals 14 residues. The CDR3 DNA sequence: TGTGCCAGCAGCTTAGGCGCGGGGGCTTTCGAGCAGTACTTC. Amino acids: CASSLGAGAFEQYF. The full variable domain, completed using reference TRBV7-8 and TRBJ2-7, is GAGVSQSPRYKVAKRGQDVALRCDPISGHVSLFWYQQALGQGPEFLTYFQNEAQLDKSGLPSDRFFAERPEGSVSTLKIQRTQQEDSAVYLCASSLGAGAFEQYFGPGTRLTVT.